Listed below are T cell receptor beta chains from one sample, sequenced in a study of blood T cell repertoires in COVID-19. Sequenced by immunoSEQ multiplex PCR; TCRdb stores in-frame clones only, minus some. The repertoire holds about 250,000 clones, with around four fifths as singletons. The material sequenced was peripheral blood. The receptors here all came from a man older than 75 with acute or convalescent COVID-19. Both conserved end residues are part of each CDR3. The D gene is left open where the match is weak. Clone size is shown for a subset of rows, as once, few, many or a class of expanded clone.

>TRBV7-2|TRBJ1-2|.|.
CASSSRPTRRHGYTF
TGTGCCAGCAGCTCCCGACCGACACGCCGCCATGGCTACACCTTC
>TRBV29-1|TRBJ1-5|few|.
CSVGLGPNQPQHF
TGCAGCGTTGGCCTGGGGCCAAATCAGCCCCAGCATTTT
>TRBV11-1|TRBJ2-3|.|.
CASSVDRPTDTQYF
TGTGCCAGCAGCGTGGACAGACCCACAGATACGCAGTATTTT
>TRBV2|TRBJ2-3|.|.
CASGPPTASTDTQYF
TGTGCCAGCGGCCCCCCGACAGCCAGCACAGATACGCAGTATTTT
>TRBV29-1|TRBJ2-5|.|TRBD2
CSALGTSGRGETQYF
TGCAGCGCCCTGGGTACTAGCGGGAGGGGTGAGACCCAGTACTTC
>TRBV18|TRBJ2-3|.|.
CASSPQGVSDTQYF
TGTGCCAGCTCACCACAGGGAGTTTCAGATACGCAGTATTTT
>TRBV7-2|TRBJ2-7|.|TRBD1
CASSLRSSGQGSREQYF
TGTGCCAGCAGCTTAAGGTCGTCGGGACAGGGATCGCGGGAGCAGTACTTC
>TRBV5-1|TRBJ2-3|.|TRBD1
CASSIMTGTPTDTQYF
TGCGCCAGCAGCATCATGACAGGGACCCCCACAGATACGCAGTATTTT
>TRBV13|TRBJ1-6|.|TRBD1
CASSQQGADNSPLHF
TGTGCCAGCAGCCAACAGGGGGCGGATAATTCACCCCTCCACTTT
>TRBV27|TRBJ2-2|.|.
CASSKRTVFGELFF
TGTGCCAGCAGTAAACGGACAGTTTTCGGGGAGCTGTTTTTT
>TRBV27|TRBJ2-7|.|TRBD1
CASSLRGPPYEQYF
TGTGCCAGCAGTTTAAGGGGGCCCCCCTACGAGCAGTACTTC
>TRBV19|TRBJ2-7|.|TRBD1
CASSPRGQDPYEQYF
TGTGCCAGTAGTCCCCGGGGACAGGACCCCTACGAGCAGTACTTC
>TRBV5-4|TRBJ1-1|.|.
CASSLGLRNTEAFF
TGTGCCAGCAGCTTGGGTCTGAGAAACACTGAAGCTTTCTTT
>TRBV5-4|TRBJ2-1|once|TRBD2
CASSLTSGSRRDEQFF
TGTGCCAGCAGCTTGACTAGCGGGAGTCGAAGGGATGAGCAGTTCTTC
>TRBV7-8|TRBJ2-2|.|TRBD1
CASSLWDRGPGELFF
TGTGCCAGCAGCTTATGGGACAGGGGCCCCGGGGAGCTGTTTTTT
>TRBV7-6|TRBJ2-1|once|TRBD2
CASSPRTSGGDEQFF
TGTGCCAGCAGCCCCCGGACTAGTGGAGGGGATGAGCAGTTCTTC
>TRBV19|TRBJ2-2|.|.
CASSSTPVNTGELFF
TGTGCCAGTAGCTCAACTCCCGTCAACACCGGGGAGCTGTTTTTT
>TRBV14|TRBJ1-1|.|TRBD1
CASSRQGGGTEAFF
TGTGCCAGCAGCCGACAGGGTGGCGGGACTGAAGCTTTCTTT
>TRBV7-6|TRBJ1-4|.|.
CASSLAPIGGDEKLFF
TGTGCCAGCAGCTTAGCTCCTATTGGGGGGGATGAAAAACTGTTTTTT
>TRBV6-1|TRBJ2-3|.|TRBD2
CASSEVGGGYGTDTQYF
TGTGCCAGCAGTGAAGTCGGGGGGGGGTATGGCACAGATACGCAGTATTTT
>TRBV7-2|TRBJ2-5|.|TRBD2
CASSLGPTSGGARTQYF
TGTGCCAGCAGCTTAGGTCCGACTAGCGGGGGGGCACGGACCCAGTACTTC
>TRBV9|TRBJ1-2|.|TRBD1
CASSEQGASGYTF
TGTGCCAGCAGCGAGCAGGGGGCCTCTGGCTACACCTTC
>TRBV24-1|TRBJ1-1|.|.
CATSEPGNTEAFF
TGTGCCACCAGTGAACCGGGGAACACTGAAGCTTTCTTT
>TRBV6-5|TRBJ1-4|.|TRBD1
CASRRQGGKLFF
TGTGCCAGCAGAAGACAGGGGGGAAAACTGTTTTTT
>TRBV5-1|TRBJ2-2|.|.
CASSLGGNTGELFF
TGCGCCAGCAGCTTGGGCGGAAACACCGGGGAGCTGTTTTTT
>TRBV18|TRBJ1-1|.|TRBD1
CASSPTGVVDTEAFF
TGTGCCAGCTCACCTACAGGGGTCGTCGACACTGAAGCTTTCTTT
>TRBV27|TRBJ2-5|once|TRBD2
CASSPRWVAGGPRETQYF
TGTGCCAGCAGTCCCCGGTGGGTAGCGGGAGGACCACGAGAGACCCAGTACTTC
>TRBV5-5|TRBJ2-5|.|.
CASRKTDQETQYF
TGTGCCAGCAGAAAGACAGACCAAGAGACCCAGTACTTC
>TRBV5-1|TRBJ2-2|.|TRBD2
CASSLSGGPGGELFF
TGCGCCAGCAGCTTGTCGGGAGGGCCAGGCGGGGAGCTGTTTTTT
>TRBV6-1|TRBJ2-7|.|.
CASSEASSATYEQYF
TGTGCCAGCAGTGAAGCATCTAGCGCTACCTACGAGCAGTACTTC
>TRBV3-1/TRBV3-2|TRBJ1-4|.|TRBD1
CASSQVVGTGGEKLFF
TGTGCCAGCAGCCAAGTGGTGGGGACAGGGGGTGAAAAACTGTTTTTT
>TRBV28|TRBJ1-2|.|.
CASSLGIRADYGYTF
TGTGCCAGCAGTTTGGGCATTCGAGCGGACTATGGCTACACCTTC
>TRBV6-1|TRBJ2-5|.|TRBD2
CASSEAGLAGGLETQYF
TGTGCCAGCAGTGAAGCGGGACTAGCGGGAGGGCTCGAGACCCAGTACTTC
>TRBV7-8|TRBJ2-7|.|.
CASSSLTYNYEQYF
TGTGCCAGCAGCTCCTTGACTTACAACTACGAGCAGTACTTC
>TRBV29-1|TRBJ2-7|.|.
CSVGNGGTRYEQYF
TGCAGCGTTGGTAACGGCGGCACCCGATACGAGCAGTACTTC